A selection of T cell receptor beta chains follows, all from one sample in a study of Ad26.COV2.S vaccination and SARS-CoV-2 variants. Method: immunoSEQ multiplex PCR; TCRdb's copy keeps in-frame clones and lacks some. Of some 270,000 clones in the sample, around 85% are singletons; the top ten hold nearly 3%. The starting material was peripheral blood, obtained in a trial of Ad26.COV2.S vaccine versus placebo. Receptor source: a person between 18 and 65 years old who received the Ad26.COV2.S COVID-19 vaccine or a placebo. The CDR3 runs from the conserved cysteine through the conserved F or W. D genes are given only for firm matches. The listing skips clone size in some rows; elsewhere it reads once, few, many or a size class.

clone size	V gene	J gene	D gene	CDR3 protein	CDR3 DNA
-	TRBV7-8	TRBJ1-5	-	CASSLFSGQPQHF	TGTGCCAGCAGCTTATTTTCCGGTCAGCCCCAGCATTTT
once	TRBV18	TRBJ1-2	-	CASSPDQGGVGGYTF	TGTGCCAGCTCACCCGATCAAGGAGGGGTGGGCGGCTACACCTTC
-	TRBV3-1/TRBV3-2	TRBJ2-6	-	CASSQGSDSGANVLTF	TGTGCCAGCAGCCAAGGTTCTGACTCTGGGGCCAACGTCCTGACTTTC
-	TRBV11-1	TRBJ2-3	-	CASSPTSGKPTDTQYF	TGTGCCAGCAGCCCCACTTCAGGGAAACCCACAGATACGCAGTATTTT
-	TRBV12-3/TRBV12-4	TRBJ1-1	-	CASTYSGAVAFF	TGTGCCAGCACCTATTCAGGCGCCGTGGCTTTCTTT
-	TRBV7-3	TRBJ2-1	TRBD2	CASSLLAGATNEQFF	TGTGCCAGCAGCTTACTAGCGGGGGCCACCAATGAGCAGTTCTTC
few	TRBV11-1	TRBJ2-1	TRBD2	CASRKTSGKIEQFF	TGTGCCAGCAGAAAGACTAGCGGGAAAATCGAGCAGTTCTTC
-	TRBV14	TRBJ1-2	-	CASSQRAGLYGYTF	TGTGCCAGCAGCCAACGTGCAGGGCTCTATGGCTACACCTTC
-	TRBV25-1	TRBJ1-2	TRBD1	CASSEYDRGRDYGYTF	TGTGCCAGCAGTGAATACGACAGGGGGAGGGACTATGGCTACACCTTC
-	TRBV5-1	TRBJ1-2	-	CASSSSTDNYGYTF	TGCGCCAGCAGCTCATCGACAGATAACTATGGCTACACCTTC
-	TRBV5-4	TRBJ2-3	-	CASSLDGVTDTQYF	TGTGCCAGCAGCTTGGACGGAGTCACAGATACGCAGTATTTT
-	TRBV4-1	TRBJ1-2	-	CASSQERQAYGYTF	TGCGCCAGCAGCCAAGAAAGACAGGCCTATGGCTACACCTTC
-	TRBV7-9	TRBJ2-1	TRBD2	CASSLGTSGSSYNEQFF	TGTGCCAGCAGCTTAGGGACTAGCGGGAGCTCCTACAATGAGCAGTTCTTC
-	TRBV5-6	TRBJ2-2	-	CASSGTGELFF	TGTGCCAGCAGCGGAACCGGGGAGCTGTTTTTT
-	TRBV5-5	TRBJ2-1	-	CASSLSSGSYNEQFF	TGTGCCAGCAGCTTAAGTTCGGGCTCCTACAATGAGCAGTTCTTC
-	TRBV24-1	TRBJ2-5	-	CATSDGGSRAETQYF	TGTGCCACCAGTGATGGGGGGAGCAGGGCGGAGACCCAGTACTTC
-	TRBV6-2/TRBV6-3	TRBJ2-4	-	CASSYRSGVAKNIQYF	TGTGCCAGCAGTTACCGTTCTGGGGTAGCCAAAAACATTCAGTACTTC
once	TRBV29-1	TRBJ2-5	TRBD2	CSVEKGLAEGETQYF	TGCAGCGTTGAAAAGGGACTAGCGGAGGGGGAGACCCAGTACTTC
-	TRBV7-2	TRBJ2-7	TRBD1	CASSPQGDRVVQYF	TGTGCCAGCAGCCCTCAAGGGGACAGGGTTGTGCAGTACTTC
-	TRBV21-1	TRBJ1-5	-	CASSKVLNQPQHF	TGTGCCAGCAGCAAAGTCCTAAATCAGCCCCAGCATTTT
-	TRBV5-4	TRBJ2-5	-	CASSFRETQYF	TGTGCCAGCAGCTTCCGAGAGACCCAGTACTTC
-	TRBV6-4	TRBJ1-1	-	CASSAEEGGQGAFF	TGTGCCAGCAGCGCCGAGGAGGGGGGCCAAGGAGCTTTCTTT
-	TRBV7-2	TRBJ2-1	TRBD2	CASSFRREGNEQFF	TGTGCCAGCAGCTTTAGGCGGGAGGGCAATGAGCAGTTCTTC
-	TRBV19	TRBJ1-2	-	CASSSLGGETGYTF	TGTGCCAGTAGTTCTCTAGGGGGGGAGACTGGCTACACCTTC
-	TRBV4-1	TRBJ2-2	-	CASSQAGYTGELFF	TGCGCCAGCAGCCAGGCTGGGTATACCGGGGAGCTGTTTTTT
-	TRBV5-1	TRBJ1-1	-	CASSRVSDTEAFF	TGCGCCAGCAGTCGGGTATCCGACACTGAAGCTTTCTTT
-	TRBV3-1/TRBV3-2	TRBJ1-4	-	CASSQGQQPNEKLFF	TGTGCCAGCAGCCAAGGGCAACAGCCCAATGAAAAACTGTTTTTT
-	TRBV4-2	TRBJ2-3	-	CASSQDSPGFSTDTQYF	TGTGCCAGCAGCCAAGATTCCCCCGGGTTTAGCACAGATACGCAGTATTTT
-	TRBV6-5	TRBJ1-1	-	CASSLQGQLNTEAFF	TGTGCCAGCAGCCTCCAGGGGCAGTTGAACACTGAAGCTTTCTTT
-	TRBV19	TRBJ1-6	-	CASSISGQRSSPLHF	TGTGCCAGTAGTATATCGGGACAAAGGAGTTCACCCCTCCACTTT
-	TRBV5-5	TRBJ1-5	-	CASTHSFNQPQHF	TGTGCCAGCACCCACAGTTTCAATCAGCCCCAGCATTTT
-	TRBV23-1	TRBJ2-7	-	CASHGRGEDPYEQYF	TGCGCCAGCCACGGACGGGGAGAAGATCCCTACGAGCAGTACTTC
-	TRBV27	TRBJ2-3	-	CASSSPSGSGKSDTQYF	TGTGCCAGCAGTTCTCCGTCCGGGAGTGGGAAGTCAGATACGCAGTATTTT
-	TRBV4-1	TRBJ1-4	-	CASSQPDTDHRKLFF	TGCGCCAGCAGCCAACCGGACACCGACCACCGAAAACTGTTTTTT
-	TRBV7-9	TRBJ2-2	-	CASSLAYGGEAGELFF	TGTGCCAGCAGCTTAGCGTATGGGGGCGAGGCCGGGGAGCTGTTTTTT
-	TRBV11-3	TRBJ2-1	-	CASSSSSANSYNEQFF	TGTGCCAGCAGCTCCTCTAGCGCCAATTCCTACAATGAGCAGTTCTTC
-	TRBV4-2	TRBJ2-1	TRBD2	CASSQDYSGGANEQFF	TGTGCCAGCAGCCAAGATTATAGCGGGGGGGCCAATGAGCAGTTCTTC
-	TRBV7-9	TRBJ2-2	TRBD2	CASSLAPQAGGTGELFF	TGTGCCAGCTCCCTAGCCCCTCAAGCGGGAGGCACCGGGGAGCTGTTTTTT
-	TRBV18	TRBJ1-3	TRBD1	CASSPTRGRSGNTIYF	TGTGCCAGCTCACCGACCAGGGGGCGATCTGGAAACACCATATATTTT
-	TRBV11-1	TRBJ1-1	-	CASLGGTEAFF	TGTGCCAGCTTAGGGGGCACTGAAGCTTTCTTT
-	TRBV27	TRBJ2-1	-	CASSFGVSSYNEQFF	TGTGCCAGCAGTTTTGGCGTTAGCTCCTACAATGAGCAGTTCTTC
-	TRBV4-1	TRBJ2-2	-	CASSQDQGFGELFF	TGCGCCAGCAGCCAAGATCAGGGGTTCGGGGAGCTGTTTTTT
-	TRBV18	TRBJ2-1	TRBD1	CASSSGTGVRNEQFF	TGTGCCAGCTCGTCCGGGACAGGGGTACGCAATGAGCAGTTCTTC
once	TRBV6-2/TRBV6-3	TRBJ1-2	TRBD1	CASSKQGVSNYGYTF	TGTGCCAGCAGTAAACAGGGGGTTTCTAACTATGGCTACACCTTC
-	TRBV6-4	TRBJ2-1	TRBD1	CASSDSDRGNEQFF	TGTGCCAGCAGTGACTCCGACAGGGGCAATGAGCAGTTCTTC
-	TRBV5-6	TRBJ2-5	TRBD2	CASSLLAGGRETQYF	TGTGCCAGCAGCCTACTAGCGGGGGGGAGAGAGACCCAGTACTTC
once	TRBV5-5	TRBJ2-7	-	CASSLDGAEDEQYF	TGTGCCAGCAGCTTGGACGGGGCTGAGGACGAGCAGTACTTC
-	TRBV7-2	TRBJ2-1	TRBD1	CASSSTYRGNNEQFF	TGTGCCAGCAGCTCGACCTACAGGGGGAACAATGAGCAGTTCTTC
-	TRBV5-5	TRBJ1-2	TRBD1	CASSLISQGYYGYTF	TGTGCCAGCAGCTTGATCTCACAGGGGTACTATGGCTACACCTTC
-	TRBV7-2	TRBJ2-7	TRBD2	CASSFGEGEQYF	TGTGCCAGCAGCTTTGGGGAGGGCGAGCAGTACTTC
-	TRBV6-5	TRBJ1-5	-	CASSFRQDQPQHF	TGTGCCAGCAGCTTTAGACAAGATCAGCCCCAGCATTTT
-	TRBV4-1	TRBJ1-1	-	CASSRLTGNTEAFF	TGCGCCAGCAGCCGCTTGACAGGGAACACTGAAGCTTTCTTT
few	TRBV7-9	TRBJ1-2	-	CASSSSGAPGYGYTF	TGTGCCAGCAGCTCCTCGGGGGCGCCGGGCTATGGCTACACCTTC
-	TRBV9	TRBJ1-4	-	CASSQGGGNEKLFF	TGTGCCAGCAGCCAGGGAGGGGGGAATGAAAAACTGTTTTTT